The 19 T cell receptor beta chains below all came from one sample that was sequenced in a study of regulatory T cells in long-lasting Graves disease. Time point denoted: newly diagnosed GD, antithyroid drugs for less than 3 months. PBMC RNA was the source of the TCR library. In building TCR beta libraries, iRepertoire HTBI primers were used together with Arm-PCR of CDR3 regions. TCRdb fed the multiplex PCR reads into MiXCR, producing one record per CDR3 protein. Seen here are a few hundred thousand distinct CDR3 sequences, approximately 13% observed once, and the top ten hold approximately 9.3%. The sample was also reused in another study, on T cells in Graves' hyperthyroidism and ophthalmopathy.

The specimen was peripheral blood mononuclear cells (PBMCs), collected at new diagnosis, from a patient treated with antithyroid drugs. Source of these receptors: a man in his thirties or forties with Graves disease.

The V gene is TRBV27, the J gene TRBJ2-3; tentatively, D is TRBD2 (6 bases). Germline loops: CDR1 MNHEY, CDR2 SMNVEV (reference sequence). Between the trimmed V and J ends, which lost 5 bases and 6 bases, there was a span of 18 bases. CDR3 length equals 15 residues. The CDR3 sequence: CASSLVVPSGDTQYF. The CDR3 bases are TGTGCCAGCAGTCTCGTGGTCCCCAGCGGGGATACGCAGTATTTT.

This clonotype was observed a handful of times. This chain links TRBV7-3 with TRBJ2-2; 8 bases agree with TRBD2. CDR1 and CDR2 (germline): SGHTA, FQGTGA. The J segment lost 6 bases and the V segment lost 4 bases, leaving 4 bases of the junction unmatched. CDR3 length equals 14 residues. CDR3 amino acids: CASSSGGGPGELFF. In nucleotides, the CDR3 is TGTGCCAGCAGCTCGGGAGGGGGGCCCGGGGAGCTGTTTTTT.

This clonotype occurred many times. The genes are TRBV20-1 and TRBJ2-3; 8 bases are shared with TRBD2. V shed 5 bases, J shed 1 base, and the junction held 5 bases outside the gene matches. The CDR3 has 14 amino acids. The V gene's germline CDR1 is DFQATT and CDR2 SNEGSKA (reference sequence). In DNA, the CDR3 is TGCAGTGCTCTCGGGAGGGCCGGCACAGATACGCAGTATTTT. Its protein is CSALGRAGTDTQYF.

Ten or more counts support this clonotype. DNA of the CDR3: TGTGCCAGCAGTGAAGCTTGGAGGAACACTGAAGCTTTCTTT. Its protein product is CASSEAWRNTEAFF. The V gene is TRBV6-1, the J gene TRBJ1-1; D remains ambiguous. CDR1 is MNHNS, CDR2 SASEGT, per germline. The germline V and J ends were trimmed by 0 bases and 1 base, with 6 bases remaining between them. The CDR3 totals 14 residues.

This clonotype was counted between two and nine times. This sequence joins TRBV19 and TRBJ2-5; tentatively, D is TRBD1 or TRBD2 (5 bases each). This CDR3 contains 18 residues. Trimming took off 4 bases at V and 5 bases at J, with 26 bases between the two ends. CDR1 and CDR2 (germline): LNHDA, SQIVND (reference sequence). The CDR3 spells CASSTRRDRTRSPETQYF. The CDR3 bases are TGTGCCAGTAGTACCCGCAGGGACCGGACCCGATCTCCCGAGACCCAGTACTTC.

This clonotype was seen ten or more times. V usage is TRBV6-5 and J usage is TRBJ2-1; 11 bases agree with TRBD1. The trim removed 0 bases at V and 6 bases at J, leaving 1 base unmatched. The CDR3 runs to 15 residues. From germline, CDR1 is MNHEY and CDR2 SVGAGI. CDR3 residues: CASSYSGTGGNEQFF. CDR3 coding DNA: TGTGCCAGCAGTTACTCCGGGACAGGGGGCAATGAGCAGTTCTTC.

The table lists this clonotype with a count of one. A clone one base away is much larger, so this may be a read error. The chain employs TRBV7-3 and TRBJ2-1; D is possibly TRBD2 (6 bases). There are 14 residues in the CDR3. Germline CDR1 reads SGHTA; CDR2 reads FQGTGA. The CDR3 bases are TGTGCCAGCAGTTCGGCGGGATACGACAATGAGCGGTTCTTC. It specifies CASSSAGYDNERFF.

The chain has TRBV25-1 and TRBJ1-1, with TRBD1 identical over 8 bases. With 6 bases clipped from V and 5 bases from J, the junction kept 2 bases outside the gene matches. CDR3 length equals 12 residues. Germline CDR1 is MGHDK and CDR2 is SYGVNS. CDR3 loop: CASRQGVTEAFF. In DNA form, the CDR3 reads TGTGCCAGCAGACAGGGGGTGACTGAAGCTTTCTTT.

This clonotype was recorded at least ten times. The chain uses TRBV28 and TRBJ2-1, with 12 bases aligning to TRBD2. The ends lost 8 bases at V and 16 bases at J; junction bases unmatched: 24. The CDR3 has 17 amino acids. In germline, CDR1 is MDHEN, CDR2 SYDVKM. The CDR3 bases are TGTGCCAGCCCGGGGGGTTTTCCTAGCGGGAGGGCCGTACCCCTTTTCTTC. It is translated as CASPGGFPSGRAVPLFF.

This clonotype was observed a handful of times. The V and J genes are TRBV11-3 and TRBJ2-2; possibly TRBD2 for D (5 bases). In germline, CDR1 is SGHNT, CDR2 YENEEA. This CDR3 comprises 16 residues. Trimming shortened V by 2 bases and J by 4 bases, and 14 bases separated the two germline ends. The CDR3 DNA is TGTGCCAGCAGCTTATATGCGGGTACGGGCACCGGGGAGCTGTTTTTT. Its translation is CASSLYAGTGTGELFF.

This clonotype was seen repeatedly, ten times or more. This chain uses TRBV27 with TRBJ1-2, with D unclear. Looked up from germline, CDR1 is MNHEY and CDR2 is SMNVEV (reference sequence). Trimming cost V 5 bases and J 4 bases, with 17 bases left between them. The CDR3 contains 15 residues. CDR3 sequence reads: CASSPYPTVPYGYTF. For the CDR3, the DNA is TGTGCCAGCAGTCCTTACCCGACGGTCCCCTATGGCTACACCTTC.

This clonotype appeared a few times. The gene calls are TRBV30 and TRBJ1-4, with 8 bases matching TRBD1. CDR1 and CDR2 from the germline V gene are GTSNPN and SVGIG (reference sequence). Losses at the gene ends were 3 bases for V and 4 bases for J; bases not matched to a gene: 4. This CDR3 has 14 amino acids. CDR3 protein: CAWSQGAHNEKLFF. Written as DNA, the CDR3 is TGTGCCTGGAGCCAGGGGGCGCATAATGAAAAACTGTTTTTT.

This clonotype was seen only a few times. The rearrangement joins TRBV20-1 to TRBJ2-2; 12 bases agree with TRBD2. Germline CDR1 and CDR2: DFQATT and SNEGSKA (reference sequence). The CDR3 has 19 residues. The trim removed 2 bases at V and 8 bases at J, leaving 18 bases unmatched. The CDR3 here is CSARPLYGGASGREGELFF. CDR3 in DNA: TGCAGTGCTAGACCTCTCTACGGCGGGGCTAGCGGGAGGGAAGGGGAGCTGTTTTTT.

This clonotype was counted ten times or more. This chain joins TRBV6-1 and TRBJ1-2; tentative D call: TRBD1 (5 bases). Looked up from germline, CDR1 is MNHNS and CDR2 is SASEGT. The V end lost 8 bases, the J end lost 8 bases, and 18 bases lay between the germline ends. The CDR3 is 13 amino acids. The CDR3: CASSLKGRQGYTF. For the CDR3, the DNA is TGTGCCAGCTCCCTTAAGGGGCGTCAAGGCTACACCTTC.

This clonotype was seen a few times. This rearrangement joins TRBV4-1 to TRBJ1-1; D is perhaps TRBD1 (6 bases). V dropped 0 bases and J dropped 7 bases, with 12 bases sitting between them. Germline V gives CDR1 MGHRA, CDR2 YSYEKL. The CDR3 is 14 amino acids. The CDR3 DNA reads TGCGCCAGCAGCCAAGAGGCGACAGGAATTGAAGCTTTCTTT. Amino acids: CASSQEATGIEAFF.

This clonotype was seen repeatedly, ten times or more. The rearrangement joins TRBV29-1 to TRBJ2-7; D remains ambiguous. Germline V gene lookup returns CDR1 SQVTM and CDR2 ANQGSEA. The V and J ends lost 0 bases and 3 bases respectively, with 6 bases between them. The CDR3 has 12 amino acids. This CDR3 is CSVEESNYEQYF. As DNA, the CDR3 is TGCAGCGTTGAAGAAAGTAACTACGAGCAGTACTTC.

This clonotype was observed at least ten times. The J gene is TRBJ1-6, the V gene TRBV28, with D hard to call. From germline, CDR1 is MDHEN and CDR2 SYDVKM. Trimming stripped 6 bases from V and 6 bases from J, with 9 bases between. The CDR3 covers 13 residues. The CDR3 sequence is CASSSPSNSPLHF. DNA of the CDR3: TGTGCCAGCAGCTCACCATCTAATTCACCCCTCCACTTT. The entire variable domain, with the rest obtained from reference TRBV28 and TRBJ1-6, is as follows: DVKVTQSSRYLVKRTGEKVFLECVQDMDHENMFWYRQDPGLGLRLIYFSYDVKMKEKGDIPEGYSVSREKKERFSLILESASTNQTSMYLCASSSPSNSPLHFGNGTRLTVT.

This clonotype was observed many times. This chain joins TRBV7-8 and TRBJ2-1; TRBD2 matches 10 bases. With 5 bases clipped from V and 16 bases from J, the junction kept 8 bases outside the gene matches. This CDR3 region has 12 residues. Per germline, CDR1 SGHVS and CDR2 FQNEAQ. The CDR3 sequence: CASSRSSGSLFF. The CDR3, as DNA: TGTGCCAGCAGCAGGTCTAGCGGGAGTCTTTTCTTC.

This clonotype was detected a few times. The gene calls are TRBV30 and TRBJ2-2; D is unclear. Between the trimmed V and J ends, which lost 2 bases and 15 bases, there was a span of 13 bases. The germline gives CDR1 GTSNPN, CDR2 SVGIG (reference sequence). This CDR3 has 11 amino acids. The chain's CDR3 is CAWSRTKSMFF. The CDR3 DNA sequence: TGTGCCTGGAGTAGAACGAAAAGCATGTTTTTT. Using reference TRBV30 and TRBJ2-2 for the parts outside the CDR3, the full variable domain is SQTIHQWPATLVQPVGSPLSLECTVEGTSNPNLYWYRQAAGRGLQLLFYSVGIGQISSEVPQNLSASRPQDRQFILSSKKLLLSDSGFYLCAWSRTKSMFFGEGSRLTVL.